Listed below are T cell receptor beta chains from one sample, sequenced in a study of read filtering for tumor transcriptome and immune sequencing. TCRdb itself ran the reads through MiXCR, one entry per CDR3 protein. The sample consists of 100,000 to 150,000 distinct CDR3 sequences, around 13% of them appearing once. The sequencing sample was made of a population of CD138-negative cells sorted from bone marrow. These receptors originate from a donor aged 40 or over with multiple myeloma. The conserved cysteine and the conserved F or W are not part of the CDR3 here.

cdr3_aa j_call cdr3_length v_call
SVAPRTGGGGEQY TRBJ2-7 13 TRBV29-1
ASSMGTLATNEKLF TRBJ1-4 14 TRBV5-5
SVTGPTNSYEQY TRBJ2-7 12 TRBV29-1
ASSDGPNTEAF TRBJ1-1 11 TRBV6-6
ASQLDRANTEAF TRBJ1-1 12 TRBV5-1
SAQLAGTDTQY TRBJ2-3 11 TRBV20-1
AWSPGRGSYNEQF TRBJ2-1 13 TRBV30
AWSVNPGNTEAF TRBJ1-1 12 TRBV30
ASSTSGSTDTQY TRBJ2-3 12 TRBV18
ASIKDRGNQPQH TRBJ1-5 12 TRBV6-1
SAPERREGLTDTQY TRBJ2-3 14 TRBV20-1
ASSLVYSGN TRBJ1-2 9 TRBV7-2
ASSSTGGNQPQH TRBJ1-5 12 TRBV7-9
SVSKQGAGTEAS TRBJ1-1 12 TRBV29-1
ASRSSVNSYEQY TRBJ2-7 12 TRBV27
ASSFQKGDSYGYT TRBJ1-2 13 TRBV7-9
SARVGTGGLPYNEQF TRBJ2-1 15 TRBV20-1
ASSEDMPVTEAF TRBJ1-1 12 TRBV28
ASSLAGPVSEQF TRBJ2-1 12 TRBV7-2
ATGRQGVSYGYT TRBJ1-2 12 TRBV19
ASSLEGGNPPYEQY TRBJ2-7 14 TRBV5-1
ASSFGRGQPQH TRBJ1-5 11 TRBV12-3/TRBV12-4
ASRLTSGYEQY TRBJ2-7 11 TRBV6-5
ASSSRSWTVGYT TRBJ1-2 12 TRBV11-2
ASSYSGTREQF TRBJ2-1 11 TRBV6-5
SVGQGLANEQF TRBJ2-1 11 TRBV29-1
ASSPRQLSYEQY TRBJ2-7 12 TRBV2
ASSELGKGPYNEQF TRBJ2-1 14 TRBV10-1
SVGGGGTEAF TRBJ1-1 10 TRBV29-1
ASSILSGELF TRBJ2-2 10 TRBV19
ASTGEAGSSYNEQF TRBJ2-1 14 TRBV19
ASSQRDRDEATEAF TRBJ1-1 14 TRBV3-1
SARPGPNTEAF TRBJ1-1 11 TRBV20-1
ASSPRGGSDEQF TRBJ2-1 12 TRBV18
SAPFLLIAGAQETQY TRBJ2-5 15 TRBV20-1
ASSIDGTSGYNEQF TRBJ2-1 14 TRBV19
ASSPGRIQRVGDTQY TRBJ2-3 15 TRBV11-1
ASTAPSRTDTQY TRBJ2-3 12 TRBV7-9
ASNPEVQGMSNQPQH TRBJ1-5 15 TRBV19
SADLRRGGGTDTQY TRBJ2-3 14 TRBV20-1
SARVQRNSPLH TRBJ1-6 11 TRBV20-1
AWEDVGWGAF TRBJ1-1 10 TRBV30
ASSLSGLASYT TRBJ1-2 11 TRBV27
ASSVGLIYEQY TRBJ2-7 11 TRBV14
ASSHWNEKLF TRBJ1-4 10 TRBV3-1
ASSLQEWNEQF TRBJ2-1 11 TRBV11-2
SAPTPGRPDEQY TRBJ2-7 12 TRBV20-1
ASSFGQANEKLF TRBJ1-4 12 TRBV27
ASSRQGAFLAQY TRBJ2-5 12 TRBV12-3/TRBV12-4
ASSLGEGQAQH TRBJ1-5 11 TRBV7-2
ASSYSISAARGTQY TRBJ2-5 14 TRBV6-5
SATYWTVAISQNSPLH TRBJ1-6 16 TRBV20-1
ASSPIEEGSGELF TRBJ2-2 13 TRBV18
SSGQYQETQY TRBJ2-5 10 TRBV29-1
SASQGAFTEAF TRBJ1-1 11 TRBV20-1
ATSDPTSSATGELF TRBJ2-2 14 TRBV24-1
ASSLSGAIGINTQY TRBJ2-3 14 TRBV12-3/TRBV12-4